The T cell receptor (beta chain) described here comes from a study of Graves' ophthalmopathy and Graves' hyperthyroidism. Study-wide results and caveats: Blood shared most expanded thyroid clonotypes above 0.001 frequency.

This CDR3 is 15 amino acids long. V was clipped by 0 bases and J by 1 base, with 11 bases between them. Germline-derived CDR1 and CDR2 are SGHRS and YFSETQ. A note on this clonotype: Its antigen is undetermined.

Hyperthyroidism was considered stable when no ophthalmopathy appeared within 18 months of follow-up. Hyperthyroidism patients were newly diagnosed, ill under 2 months, and aged 18 to 65 years. The PBMC fraction was derived from more than 8 ml of fresh peripheral blood. RNA transcripts yielded amplified TCR beta CDR3 regions. In the first round, RT-PCR was carried out with HTBI primers, and a multiplex PCR formed the second round. MiXCR was run by TCRdb on the multiplex PCR reads, yielding one entry per CDR3 protein. The data show hundreds of thousands of distinct CDR3 sequences, with 15% seen just once and 5.5% to 7% held by the top ten.

This rearrangement joins TRBV5-1 to TRBJ2-7; tentatively, D is TRBD1 (5 bases). The sample consisted of peripheral blood. The sequence was obtained from a woman aged 18-29 years with stable Graves' hyperthyroidism. CDR3: CASSLAGSASYEQYF. DNA for the CDR3: TGCGCCAGCAGCTTGGCAGGGTCTGCGTCCTACGAGCAGTACTTC.